This is a list of T cell receptor beta chains from one sample in a study of shared T cell receptors in the human thymus. Here immunoSEQ multiplex PCR was the method, and the copy in TCRdb shows in-frame clones only, minus some. The sample comprises about 660,000 clones, around 87% of which are singletons, and roughly 0.0097% rests with the top ten. This sample also belongs to another study, concerning human thymus T cells.

Sequencing was carried out using thymocytes. The origin of the receptors is a boy in the first two years of life with a congenital heart defect. CDR3s leave out the opening cysteine and the closing phenylalanine or tryptophan.

J gene,V gene,CDR3 protein
TRBJ2-7,TRBV13,ASSSTRQGTYEQY
TRBJ2-7,TRBV27,ASSHWGSGLAGGPPYEQY
TRBJ2-5,TRBV29-1,SVEDGAGGQETQY
TRBJ2-5,TRBV10-2,ASRDRAVQKTQY
TRBJ2-7,TRBV11-2,ASSLPRGWRDEQY
TRBJ2-1,TRBV4-3,ASSLGGKEQF
TRBJ2-7,TRBV13,ASSLGAPSSRSYEQY
TRBJ1-1,TRBV6-6,ASSSGTSNTEAF
TRBJ2-7,TRBV5-1,ASSLVPLSSYEQY
TRBJ2-3,TRBV29-1,SVPVSTDTQY
TRBJ2-3,TRBV5-1,ASSLDRLASDTQY
TRBJ2-5,TRBV15,ATSRGVGQQETQY
TRBJ1-5,TRBV6-1,ASSARDRRFSNQPQH
TRBJ2-7,TRBV27,ASSSGTSGSLDEQY
TRBJ2-6,TRBV18,ASSQQGDSGANVLT
TRBJ2-7,TRBV7-6,ASAGLLRGDEQY
TRBJ1-2,TRBV18,ASSQDKGGYT
TRBJ2-7,TRBV4-1,ASSQDASDYEQY
TRBJ2-5,TRBV4-3,ASSPGDSGETQY
TRBJ2-3,TRBV4-2,ASSRGLNSTDTQY
TRBJ1-4,TRBV7-2,ASSSRTADNEKLF
TRBJ2-7,TRBV27,ASSLAPGAYEQY
TRBJ1-4,TRBV19,ASSIVSREEHFNEKLF
TRBJ1-3,TRBV25-1,ASSEAPGTGLRNTIY
TRBJ2-7,TRBV10-3,AISESVGGDLYEQY
TRBJ2-3,TRBV18,ASSRGSLISGRRNTQY
TRBJ1-2,TRBV29-1,SVEEQNYGYT
TRBJ1-5,TRBV19,ASIAQGGNQPQH
TRBJ2-7,TRBV7-2,ASSYESSYEQY
TRBJ2-2,TRBV4-1,ASSPLRLGLINTGELF
TRBJ2-1,TRBV21-1,ASSKGLGGGQTRSSYNEQF
TRBJ2-7,TRBV13,ASSTTRTHEQY
TRBJ2-1,TRBV7-6,ASRQLLAGIYNEQF
TRBJ1-5,TRBV27,ASSLSNRFDEPQH
TRBJ1-3,TRBV28,ASSSGTGFAGNTIY
TRBJ1-3,TRBV6-5,ASTTPDRVGNTIY
TRBJ2-7,TRBV12-5,ASASFSTRGRVSEQY
TRBJ2-1,TRBV28,ASSRGSSAGKENEQF
TRBJ2-7,TRBV4-3,ASSQDASGRVNYEQY
TRBJ2-3,TRBV25-1,ASSGGTSGPVTDTQY
TRBJ2-1,TRBV7-2,ASSSRGSYNEQF
TRBJ1-2,TRBV4-3,ASSLATGTGSYGYT
TRBJ2-7,TRBV2,ASGRRRESSYEQY
NA,TRBV5-1,ASSSPGGGPHEQY
TRBJ2-2,TRBV15,ATSRGRWTSGPADTGELF
TRBJ2-3,TRBV5-1,ASSSGQGVSTQY
TRBJ1-2,TRBV4-3,ASSQVRGNYGYT
TRBJ2-1,TRBV25-1,ASSDGQGGDEQF
TRBJ2-6,TRBV30,AWGNSRGANVLT
TRBJ2-6,TRBV4-2,ASSSPGQLRSGANVLT
TRBJ1-3,TRBV5-6,ASSLGTGQGKTGGNTIY